The clone carrying this T cell receptor beta chain was recorded a few times. The sample belongs to a study of identical twins. TCRdb recomputed calls from the 5' RACE reads with MiXCR, one row per CDR3 protein. The sample contains about 200,000 distinct CDR3 sequences, around a tenth of which appear only once. Trimming removed 1 base at V and 5 bases at J, with 5 bases between. This CDR3 has 12 amino acids. The germline V gene encodes CDR1 SGHTA and CDR2 FQGNSA. Material for sequencing was memory (CD45RO+) T cells sorted from blood. The sequence derives from a woman between 18 and 30 years old in good health. This chain connects TRBV7-2 to TRBJ2-5; unclear D gene. In nucleotides, the CDR3 is TGTGCCAGCAGCTTAGGTTGGGAGACCCAGTACTTC. It encodes CASSLGWETQYF.